This T cell receptor beta chain was recorded in a study of tumor-infiltrating lymphocytes in oesophageal squamous cell carcinoma. A single record per CDR3 protein comes from TCRdb applying MiXCR to the PCR reads. Of 24,000 or so distinct CDR3 sequences in the sample, around 40% are singletons; the top ten hold about 23%. V shed 5 bases and J 5 bases; nucleotides not matched to a gene: 4. Germline V lookup: CDR1 KGHDR, CDR2 SFDVKD. This CDR3 has 13 residues. The V call is TRBV24-1, the J call TRBJ1-1, with 7 bases fitting TRBD1. This clonotype originated in a male donor with esophageal squamous cell carcinoma. What was sequenced was esophageal tumor tissue. CDR3 in amino acids: CATSGQGKTEAFF. In nucleotides, the CDR3 is TGTGCCACCAGTGGACAGGGAAAGACTGAAGCTTTCTTT.